These 27 T cell receptor beta chains came from one sample sequenced in a study of regulatory T cells in long-lasting Graves disease. Documented time point: persistent/refractory GD, antithyroid drugs over 5 years with positive TRAb. After RNA was extracted from PBMCs, the TCR library was made from it. With iRepertoire HTBI primers and Arm-PCR of CDR3 regions, TCR beta libraries were built. TCRdb re-called the multiplex PCR reads through MiXCR, storing one row per CDR3 protein. The table records roughly 500,000 distinct CDR3 sequences, 20% to 25% of them present only once. The material sequenced was peripheral blood mononuclear cells (PBMCs), taken when the disease was refractory, from a patient treated with antithyroid drugs. The receptor source for this set is a female donor with Graves disease.

The V and J genes are TRBV6-2 or TRBV6-3 and TRBJ2-7; no firm D call. V was shortened by 2 bases and J by 3 bases, with 11 bases between the two germline ends. This CDR3 is 14 amino acids long. Germline values: CDR1 MNHEY, CDR2 SVGEGT. The CDR3 reads CASSYHDGIYEQYF. The CDR3 bases are TGTGCCAGCAGTTACCATGACGGTATCTACGAGCAGTACTTC.

The sample holds many counts of this clonotype. The chain joins TRBV7-2 to TRBJ1-5; 9 bases line up with TRBD1. The CDR3 is made up of 13 amino acids. After removal of 4 bases from V and 7 bases from J, the junction contained 2 bases not matched to a gene. Per the germline V gene, CDR1 is SGHTA and CDR2 is FQGNSA. DNA for the CDR3: TGTGCCAGCAGCTCGACAGGGGGGCAGCCCCAGCATTTT. Protein: CASSSTGGQPQHF.

This clonotype showed up many times. The chain carries TRBV2 and TRBJ2-7; 11 nucleotides align to TRBD1. This CDR3 is built from 16 residues. Germline V gene data show CDR1 as SNHLY and CDR2 as FYNNEI. Germline trimming cut 3 bases from V and 3 bases from J; bases unmatched to any gene: 7. In nucleotides, the CDR3 is TGTGCCAGCAGTGAGGGACAGGGGGTCAGCGGCTACGAGCAGTACTTC. Translated: CASSEGQGVSGYEQYF. Full variable domain (outside the CDR3, taken from reference TRBV2 and TRBJ2-7): EPEVTQTPSHQVTQMGQEVILRCVPISNHLYFYWYRQILGQKVEFLVSFYNNEISEKSEIFDDQFSVERPDGSNFTLKIRSTKLEDSAMYFCASSEGQGVSGYEQYFGPGTRLTVT.

This clonotype was detected only a few times. The CDR3 DNA follows: TGCAGCGTTGGCGTTGGGGGAGCCTATGGCTACACCTTC. Amino acid sequence: CSVGVGGAYGYTF. The chain carries TRBV29-1 and TRBJ1-2, with a tentative D call TRBD1 (5 bases). V lost 4 bases and J lost 4, with 13 bases in between. Germline lookup yields CDR1 SQVTM and CDR2 ANQGSEA. This CDR3 has 13 residues.

This clonotype was seen a handful of times. The chain is built from TRBV30 and TRBJ1-1; 7 bases are a match to TRBD1. The V gene end was trimmed by 4 bases and the J gene end by 3 bases; junction bases not matched to a gene: 5. There are 13 residues in the CDR3. From germline, CDR1 is GTSNPN and CDR2 SVGIG (reference sequence). This chain's CDR3 is CAWNRQGYTEAFF. The CDR3, as DNA: TGTGCCTGGAACCGACAGGGTTACACTGAAGCTTTCTTT.

V usage is TRBV24-1 and J usage is TRBJ2-7; D may be TRBD1 (6 bases). Germline V gene data show CDR1 as KGHDR and CDR2 as SFDVKD. The CDR3 loop spans 13 amino acids. V shed 4 bases and J shed 5 bases, with 11 bases lying between them. CDR3 residues: CATSETDSHEQYF. The CDR3 DNA sequence: TGTGCCACCAGTGAGACGGACAGCCACGAGCAGTACTTC.

J is TRBJ1-5 and V is TRBV19; a possible D gene is TRBD1 (5 bases). Germline V gene sequence: CDR1 LNHDA, CDR2 SQIVND (reference sequence). Trimming removed 2 bases from V and 5 bases from J, with 7 bases in between. CDR3 length equals 13 residues. CDR3 sequence (DNA): TGTGCCAGTAGTATATGGGGGGATCAGCCCCAGCATTTT. It specifies CASSIWGDQPQHF.

This clonotype was detected many times. The rearrangement uses TRBV20-1 and TRBJ2-5; 8 nucleotides match TRBD1. The V and J ends lost 2 bases and 2 bases, in that order; junction bases with no gene match: 13. The germline V gene encodes CDR1 DFQATT and CDR2 SNEGSKA (reference sequence). This CDR3 comprises 17 residues. CDR3: CSARPFGGQDRQETQYF. In nucleotides, the CDR3 is TGCAGTGCTAGACCCTTTGGGGGACAGGATCGACAAGAGACCCAGTACTTC.

The rearrangement links TRBV28 to TRBJ1-1; 8 nucleotides line up with TRBD1. CDR1 MDHEN and CDR2 SYDVKM come from the germline V gene. The V and J ends lost 4 bases and 0 bases, in that order; junction bases with no gene match: 1. The CDR3 contains 14 residues. The chain's CDR3 is CASSSGGLNTEAFF. CDR3 sequence (DNA): TGTGCCAGCAGTTCAGGGGGCTTGAACACTGAAGCTTTCTTT.

This sequence joins TRBV7-9 and TRBJ1-6; 7 bases map to TRBD1. Germline V lookup: CDR1 SEHNR, CDR2 FQNEAQ (reference sequence). The CDR3 has 15 amino acids. The junction had 9 bases not matched to a gene; V was cut back by 11 bases and J by 2 bases. CDR3 amino acids: CAVPGQAPYNSPLHF. For the CDR3, the DNA is TGTGCCGTCCCAGGACAGGCGCCCTATAATTCACCCCTCCACTTT.

The sample holds a few counts of this clonotype. J is TRBJ1-1 and V is TRBV3-1; maybe TRBD1 (5 bases). There are 15 residues in the CDR3. With 0 bases removed from V and 1 base from J, the gap between germline ends came to 9 bases. Germline-derived CDR1 and CDR2 are LGHDT and YNNKEL (reference sequence). The chain's CDR3 is CASSQEGRWNTEAFF. The CDR3 region has the DNA TGTGCCAGCAGCCAAGAGGGACGGTGGAACACTGAAGCTTTCTTT.

This clonotype turned up a few times. This sequence joins TRBV30 and TRBJ2-7; D is tentatively TRBD1 or TRBD2 (6 bases each). This CDR3 contains 12 residues. V shed 1 base and J shed 7 bases, with 11 bases lying between them. The germline V gene encodes CDR1 GTSNPN and CDR2 SVGIG (reference sequence). CDR3 sequence reads: CAWSAGGVEQYF. The DNA for the CDR3 is TGTGCCTGGAGTGCCGGGGGCGTAGAGCAGTACTTC.

This clonotype has ten or more counts. The rearrangement links TRBV27 to TRBJ1-1; D possibly corresponds to TRBD1 (5 bases). The CDR3 runs 14 residues. The germline gives CDR1 MNHEY, CDR2 SMNVEV (reference sequence). The V and J ends lost 7 bases and 1 base respectively, with 13 bases between them. CDR3 amino acids: CASIAGGTNTEAFF. The CDR3 region has the DNA TGTGCCAGCATTGCCGGTGGGACGAACACTGAAGCTTTCTTT.

This clonotype was seen at least ten times. The chain carries TRBV20-1 and TRBJ1-2; possibly TRBD1 for D (5 bases). The V end was cut by 4 bases, the J end by 4 bases, with 10 bases between. The CDR3 has 12 residues. The germline V gene encodes CDR1 DFQATT and CDR2 SNEGSKA (reference sequence). CDR3 loop: CSAIGRAYGYTF. In DNA form, the CDR3 reads TGCAGTGCTATCGGCAGGGCCTATGGCTACACCTTC.

J is TRBJ2-1 and V is TRBV7-2; D may be TRBD2 (6 bases). The germline V gene encodes CDR1 SGHTA and CDR2 FQGNSA. Deletions cut 5 bases from V and 0 bases from J, with 17 bases between. The CDR3 extends over 17 amino acids. CDR3 loop: CASSHLGTSLSYNEQFF. Written as DNA, the CDR3 is TGTGCCAGCAGCCATTTGGGTACTAGCCTCTCCTACAATGAGCAGTTCTTC.

The V gene is TRBV6-1, the J gene TRBJ1-1; TRBD1 matches 9 bases. The CDR3 spans 15 residues. The V gene's germline CDR1 is MNHNS and CDR2 SASEGT. V trimming: 6 bases; J trimming: 5 bases; junction bases outside the gene matches: 10. Here the CDR3 reads CASRDTGGAWTEAFF. CDR3 sequence (DNA): TGTGCCAGCAGGGATACAGGGGGCGCTTGGACTGAAGCTTTCTTT.

J is TRBJ1-2 and V is TRBV19; D may be TRBD1 (5 bases). With 4 bases removed from V and 1 base from J, the gap between germline ends came to 13 bases. There are 15 residues in the CDR3. Germline V gene lookup returns CDR1 LNHDA and CDR2 SQIVND (reference sequence). DNA for the CDR3: TGTGCCAGTAGTACCTACGGGACGGGTAACTATGGCTACACCTTC. Amino acid sequence: CASSTYGTGNYGYTF.

This clonotype has ten or more counts. This chain links TRBV13 with TRBJ1-5; TRBD1 agrees at 8 bases. Germline CDR1 PRHDT, CDR2 FYEKMQ (reference sequence). CDR3 size: 16 residues. J was trimmed by 0 bases and V by 5 bases; bases with no gene match: 6. The CDR3 sequence: CASSADRALSNQPQHF. The DNA for the CDR3 is TGTGCCAGCAGCGCGGACAGGGCCCTTAGCAATCAGCCCCAGCATTTT.

This clonotype was seen more than once but under ten times. J is TRBJ1-2 and V is TRBV7-9, with 7 nucleotides matching TRBD1. J gave up 4 bases and V 3 bases, and 5 bases lay outside the gene matches. The CDR3 is 14 residues long. CDR1 SEHNR and CDR2 FQNEAQ come from the germline V gene (reference sequence). CDR3 amino acids: CASSFGDSPYGYTF. The CDR3 nucleotides are TGTGCCAGCAGCTTTGGGGACAGCCCCTATGGCTACACCTTC.

As to this clonotype: The junction departs from germline at one end; a sequencing error may be responsible. The rearrangement joins TRBV3-1 to TRBJ1-3; TRBD1 matches at 10 bases. This CDR3 comprises 18 residues. Per germline, CDR1 LGHDT and CDR2 YNNKEL (reference sequence). This chain's CDR3 is CASSQGTGGTYSRNTIYF. For the CDR3, the DNA is TGTGCCAGCAGCCAAGGGACAGGGGGGACTTACTCTAGAAACACCATATATTTT. Full variable domain (outside the CDR3, taken from reference TRBV3-1 and TRBJ1-3): DTAVSQTPKYLVTQMGNDKSIKCEQNLGHDTMYWYKQDSKKFLKIMFSYNNKELIINETVPNRFSPKSPDKAHLNLHINSLELGDSAVYFCASSQGTGGTYSRNTIYFGEGSWLTVV.

This clonotype has just a few counts. The chain recombines TRBV7-9 with TRBJ1-6; D remains ambiguous. Germline-derived CDR1 and CDR2 are SEHNR and FQNEAQ (reference sequence). The CDR3 length is 14 residues. The V end was cut by 2 bases, the J end by 8 bases, with 10 bases between. CDR3 DNA: TGTGCCAGCAGCTTAAAGGGCGGCGATTCACCCCTCCACTTT. It yields the protein CASSLKGGDSPLHF.

This clonotype was counted at least ten times. V and J are TRBV12-3 or TRBV12-4 and TRBJ1-4; the D is unclear. V was pared by 5 bases and J by 4 bases, with 20 bases between. The CDR3 is made up of 17 amino acids. CDR3 nucleotides: TGTGCCAGCAGTGGAGGCAGGTTGACACCTCTTAATGAAAAACTGTTTTTT. Encoded protein: CASSGGRLTPLNEKLFF.

This clonotype has a count of ten or more. The chain recombines TRBV28 with TRBJ1-2, with D hard to call. This CDR3 comprises 13 residues. In germline, CDR1 is MDHEN, CDR2 SYDVKM. V lost 3 bases, J lost 8 bases, and 13 bases lay in between. CDR3 sequence (DNA): TGTGCCAGCAGTTTGGTCCCAGTGAAGGGCTACACCTTC. Translated, it gives CASSLVPVKGYTF.

J is TRBJ2-2 and V is TRBV14; D not resolved. Trimming pared 0 bases from V and 4 bases from J, leaving 3 bases between. Germline V gene data show CDR1 as SGHDN and CDR2 as FVKESK. The length of the CDR3 is 13 residues. CDR3 sequence: CASSQEGTGELFF. In nucleotides, the CDR3 is TGTGCCAGCAGCCAAGAGGGCACCGGGGAGCTGTTTTTT.

There are a few counts of this clonotype. The chain joins TRBV7-9 to TRBJ1-2, with D possibly TRBD1 on 5 matching bases. This CDR3 spans 15 amino acids. Germline lookup yields CDR1 SEHNR and CDR2 FQNEAQ (reference sequence). The ends were cut back, 4 bases at V and 3 bases at J, with 15 bases in the middle. CDR3 nucleotides: TGTGCCAGCAGCTCGGGGGTCGGGTCCGACTATGGCTACACCTTC. It codes for CASSSGVGSDYGYTF.

V and J are TRBV3-1 and TRBJ1-1; TRBD1 matches 7 bases. This CDR3 region has 13 residues. Trimming at V came to 4 bases and at J to 4 bases, leaving 3 bases not matched to a gene. Looked up from germline, CDR1 is LGHDT and CDR2 is YNNKEL (reference sequence). The CDR3 bases are TGTGCCAGCAGCCCGACAGGGTTCACTGAAGCTTTCTTT. This codes for CASSPTGFTEAFF.

Ten or more counts support this clonotype. The chain is built from TRBV28 and TRBJ2-7; 7 bases match TRBD2. The V segment lost 9 bases and the J segment 6 bases; nucleotides outside the gene matches: 14. The CDR3 is 14 residues long. Per germline, CDR1 MDHEN and CDR2 SYDVKM. The CDR3 loop reads CASITGGSFSEQYF. The CDR3 DNA is TGTGCCAGTATAACGGGGGGATCCTTTTCCGAGCAGTACTTC.